Listed here is a single TCR beta chain. This specimen belongs to a study of blood T cell repertoires in COVID-19. Study background: COVID-19 samples, acute and convalescent, were from the United States, Italy and Spain.

Original analysis: The assay estimated nucleated cells by amplifying reference gene primers. Clones were sequenced by immunoSEQ multiplex PCR, and TCRdb holds only the in-frame ones, with some missing. Clone size and V and J calls were adopted from that table, with D and trimming inferred from the DNA. The table lists about 150,000 clones, 78% of them singletons. The CDR3 contains 15 residues. After removal of 1 base from V and 7 bases from J, the junction contained 6 bases not matched to a gene. CDR1 and CDR2 from the germline V gene are LGHNA and YNFKEQ. Source material: peripheral blood. V usage is TRBV4-2 and J usage is TRBJ2-1, with 8 bases fitting TRBD2. This receptor was obtained from a woman of 80 years or more with acute or convalescent COVID-19. The CDR3 DNA is TGTGCCAGCAGCCAAGCGGGAGGGTCCTGGAATGAGCAGTTCTTC. The encoded protein is CASSQAGGSWNEQFF.